Listed below are T cell receptor beta chains from one sample, sequenced in a study of beta chain features in type 1 diabetes. Using immunoSEQ multiplex PCR, the repertoire was profiled, and TCRdb retains in-frame clones only, with some absent. Among about 150,000 clones listed, under 60% were seen once. Sequencing was done on a sample of Tregs from blood. The receptors were sampled from a man between 18 and 35 years old in good health. Each CDR3 is given with its conserved first and last residue. D genes are given only for firm matches. Rows may omit the clone size; those that give it use once, few, many or a size class.

v_gene: TRBV10-3
j_gene: TRBJ2-7
abundance: few
d_gene: TRBD1
CDR3aa: CAISPRTGGVNEQYF
CDR3nt: TGTGCCATCAGCCCGAGGACAGGGGGCGTGAACGAGCAGTACTTC

v_gene: TRBV7-3
j_gene: TRBJ2-1
abundance: few
d_gene: TRBD1
CDR3aa: CASSLAGGYNEQFF
CDR3nt: TGTGCCAGCAGCTTAGCAGGGGGATACAATGAGCAGTTCTTC

v_gene: TRBV27
j_gene: TRBJ2-1
abundance: -
d_gene: TRBD2
CDR3aa: CASSLGGGTYNEQFF
CDR3nt: TGTGCCAGCAGTTTGGGCGGGGGGACCTACAATGAGCAGTTCTTC

v_gene: TRBV6-6
j_gene: TRBJ2-5
abundance: few
d_gene: -
CDR3aa: CASSLGQRETQYF
CDR3nt: TGTGCCAGCAGTCTGGGGCAAAGAGAGACCCAGTACTTC

v_gene: TRBV7-9
j_gene: TRBJ1-3
abundance: -
d_gene: TRBD1
CDR3aa: CASSFHGDSLNSGNTIYF
CDR3nt: TGTGCCAGCAGCTTTCACGGGGACAGTCTAAACTCTGGAAACACCATATATTTT

v_gene: TRBV5-1
j_gene: TRBJ2-1
abundance: -
d_gene: TRBD2
CDR3aa: CASSRPAGGPDEQFF
CDR3nt: TGCGCCAGCAGCCGTCCAGCGGGGGGGCCTGATGAGCAGTTCTTC

v_gene: TRBV7-8
j_gene: TRBJ2-7
abundance: few
d_gene: -
CDR3aa: CASSFVRGTYEQYF
CDR3nt: TGTGCCAGCAGCTTCGTTAGGGGTACCTACGAGCAGTACTTC

v_gene: TRBV5-8
j_gene: TRBJ2-1
abundance: once
d_gene: TRBD1
CDR3aa: CASSLLRTGINNEQFF
CDR3nt: TGTGCCAGCAGCTTGCTCAGGACAGGAATAAACAATGAGCAGTTCTTC

v_gene: TRBV7-2
j_gene: TRBJ2-7
abundance: few
d_gene: -
CDR3aa: CASSLAVSGEQYF
CDR3nt: TGTGCCAGCAGCTTAGCGGTGAGTGGCGAGCAGTACTTC

v_gene: TRBV6-6
j_gene: TRBJ2-5
abundance: few
d_gene: -
CDR3aa: CASSYSSEGETQYF
CDR3nt: TGTGCCAGCAGTTACTCGAGTGAGGGAGAGACCCAGTACTTC

v_gene: TRBV10-3
j_gene: TRBJ2-7
abundance: few
d_gene: -
CDR3aa: CATLDSASSYEQYF
CDR3nt: TGTGCCACCTTAGACTCAGCGAGCTCCTACGAGCAGTACTTC

v_gene: TRBV7-2
j_gene: TRBJ2-7
abundance: few
d_gene: TRBD1
CDR3aa: CASSSRDRFVFSVEQYF
CDR3nt: TGTGCCAGCAGCTCCCGGGACAGGTTTGTTTTTTCGGTCGAGCAGTACTTC

v_gene: TRBV7-2
j_gene: TRBJ2-7
abundance: -
d_gene: TRBD2
CDR3aa: CASSLQRGNYEQYF
CDR3nt: TGTGCCAGCAGCTTACAGCGGGGAAACTACGAGCAGTACTTC

v_gene: TRBV19
j_gene: TRBJ2-2
abundance: -
d_gene: -
CDR3aa: CASKRVAGFTGELFF
CDR3nt: TGTGCCAGTAAGCGAGTGGCAGGGTTCACCGGGGAGCTGTTTTTT

v_gene: TRBV7-9
j_gene: TRBJ2-7
abundance: -
d_gene: -
CDR3aa: CASSLASGAYEQYF
CDR3nt: TGTGCCAGCAGCTTAGCGTCGGGGGCCTACGAGCAGTACTTC

v_gene: TRBV28
j_gene: TRBJ1-4
abundance: -
d_gene: -
CDR3aa: CATPSGEGEKLFF
CDR3nt: TGTGCCACCCCGTCGGGGGAGGGTGAAAAACTGTTTTTT

v_gene: TRBV27
j_gene: TRBJ2-3
abundance: -
d_gene: TRBD2
CDR3aa: CASSYPGGSQYF
CDR3nt: TGTGCCAGCAGTTACCCGGGAGGGTCGCAGTATTTT

v_gene: TRBV13
j_gene: TRBJ2-2
abundance: -
d_gene: -
CDR3aa: CASSLVGPTGELFF
CDR3nt: TGTGCCAGCAGCTTGGTGGGGCCCACCGGGGAGCTGTTTTTT

v_gene: TRBV28
j_gene: TRBJ1-2
abundance: -
d_gene: -
CDR3aa: CASSPAGGSVYGYTF
CDR3nt: TGTGCCAGCAGCCCGGCCGGGGGGAGCGTGTATGGCTACACCTTC

v_gene: TRBV5-6
j_gene: TRBJ2-3
abundance: -
d_gene: TRBD1
CDR3aa: CASSPIGAGGASTDTQYF
CDR3nt: TGTGCCAGCAGCCCCATCGGGGCAGGGGGCGCGAGCACAGATACGCAGTATTTT

v_gene: TRBV10-3
j_gene: TRBJ2-1
abundance: -
d_gene: -
CDR3aa: CAISQEGNEQFF
CDR3nt: TGTGCCATCAGTCAGGAGGGCAATGAGCAGTTCTTC

v_gene: TRBV6-1
j_gene: TRBJ2-4
abundance: -
d_gene: TRBD1
CDR3aa: CASSPTGGSDIQYF
CDR3nt: TGTGCCAGCAGTCCAACAGGGGGTTCGGACATTCAGTACTTC

v_gene: TRBV4-2
j_gene: TRBJ2-2
abundance: few
d_gene: TRBD2
CDR3aa: CASSQTSGSNTGELFF
CDR3nt: TGTGCCAGCAGCCAGACTAGCGGGAGTAACACCGGGGAGCTGTTTTTT

v_gene: TRBV9
j_gene: TRBJ2-3
abundance: -
d_gene: -
CDR3aa: CASSARGLADTQYF
CDR3nt: TGTGCCAGCAGCGCCAGGGGTTTGGCAGATACGCAGTATTTT

v_gene: TRBV29-1
j_gene: TRBJ1-1
abundance: few
d_gene: -
CDR3aa: CSVEKGQDTEAFF
CDR3nt: TGCAGCGTTGAGAAGGGACAAGACACTGAAGCTTTCTTT

v_gene: TRBV30
j_gene: TRBJ2-7
abundance: -
d_gene: -
CDR3aa: CAWSSTFEQYF
CDR3nt: TGTGCCTGGAGTTCGACATTCGAGCAGTACTTC

v_gene: TRBV7-2
j_gene: TRBJ1-5
abundance: -
d_gene: -
CDR3aa: CASSFSLRQNQPQHF
CDR3nt: TGTGCCAGCAGCTTCTCTCTTCGACAGAATCAGCCCCAGCATTTT

v_gene: TRBV19
j_gene: TRBJ1-1
abundance: -
d_gene: -
CDR3aa: CASSMTRPRGTEAFF
CDR3nt: TGTGCCAGTAGTATGACCCGGCCCCGGGGCACTGAAGCTTTCTTT

v_gene: TRBV15
j_gene: TRBJ1-2
abundance: -
d_gene: -
CDR3aa: CATSRDLAGRSYGYTF
CDR3nt: TGTGCCACCAGCAGAGATCTGGCGGGACGCAGCTATGGCTACACCTTC

v_gene: TRBV5-4
j_gene: TRBJ2-1
abundance: once
d_gene: -
CDR3aa: CASSPFSLLINNEQFF
CDR3nt: TGTGCCAGCAGCCCATTTAGCCTACTTATCAACAATGAGCAGTTCTTC

v_gene: TRBV28
j_gene: TRBJ2-5
abundance: -
d_gene: -
CDR3aa: CASSLRGPSRKETQYF
CDR3nt: TGTGCCAGCAGTTTAAGGGGCCCCAGTAGGAAAGAGACCCAGTACTTC

v_gene: TRBV7-9
j_gene: TRBJ2-3
abundance: few
d_gene: TRBD2
CDR3aa: CASRQLAGSTDTQYF
CDR3nt: TGTGCCAGCAGACAACTAGCGGGGTCAACAGATACGCAGTATTTT

v_gene: TRBV10-3
j_gene: TRBJ2-3
abundance: -
d_gene: -
CDR3aa: CAISAAGQGTDTQYF
CDR3nt: TGTGCCATCAGTGCGGCAGGCCAGGGCACAGATACGCAGTATTTT

v_gene: TRBV5-6
j_gene: TRBJ1-2
abundance: -
d_gene: -
CDR3aa: CASSSSGLGDYGYTF
CDR3nt: TGTGCCAGCAGCTCATCAGGGTTAGGGGACTATGGCTACACCTTC

v_gene: TRBV5-1
j_gene: TRBJ2-7
abundance: -
d_gene: TRBD2
CDR3aa: CASSLSWTSGYSYEQYF
CDR3nt: TGCGCCAGCAGCTTGTCTTGGACTAGCGGATACTCCTACGAGCAGTACTTC

v_gene: TRBV2
j_gene: TRBJ1-1
abundance: -
d_gene: -
CDR3aa: CASSVRWSTEAFF
CDR3nt: TGTGCCAGCAGTGTCAGGTGGTCCACTGAAGCTTTCTTT

v_gene: TRBV9
j_gene: TRBJ2-5
abundance: -
d_gene: TRBD2
CDR3aa: CASSVQGLAGVVTQYF
CDR3nt: TGTGCCAGCAGCGTACAGGGACTAGCGGGAGTTGTGACCCAGTACTTC

v_gene: TRBV4-3
j_gene: TRBJ1-1
abundance: few
d_gene: -
CDR3aa: CASSQMVAVNTEAFF
CDR3nt: TGCGCCAGCAGCCAAATGGTGGCAGTGAACACTGAAGCTTTCTTT

v_gene: TRBV2
j_gene: TRBJ2-1
abundance: -
d_gene: -
CDR3aa: CASRYGISYNEQFF
CDR3nt: TGTGCCAGCAGATACGGGATCTCCTACAATGAGCAGTTCTTC

v_gene: TRBV5-1
j_gene: TRBJ2-5
abundance: -
d_gene: -
CDR3aa: CASSYSGQQEETQYF
CDR3nt: TGCGCCAGCAGCTACTCGGGACAACAAGAAGAGACCCAGTACTTC

v_gene: TRBV20-1
j_gene: TRBJ1-1
abundance: few
d_gene: -
CDR3aa: CSGLGNTEAFF
CDR3nt: TGCAGTGGGCTAGGGAACACTGAAGCTTTCTTT

v_gene: TRBV30
j_gene: TRBJ1-3
abundance: -
d_gene: -
CDR3aa: CACRYFGNTIYF
CDR3nt: TGTGCCTGCAGGTATTTTGGAAACACCATATATTTT

v_gene: TRBV2
j_gene: TRBJ2-4
abundance: few
d_gene: TRBD2
CDR3aa: CASQAGEKAKNIQYF
CDR3nt: TGTGCCAGCCAGGCGGGAGAGAAGGCCAAAAACATTCAGTACTTC

v_gene: TRBV4-3
j_gene: TRBJ2-2
abundance: -
d_gene: TRBD1
CDR3aa: CASSVRDRVRMFTGELFF
CDR3nt: TGCGCCAGCAGCGTCCGGGACAGGGTAAGGATGTTTACCGGGGAGCTGTTTTTT

v_gene: TRBV14
j_gene: TRBJ2-7
abundance: -
d_gene: -
CDR3aa: CASSPGGAGRYEQYF
CDR3nt: TGTGCCAGCAGCCCAGGTGGGGCAGGGCGCTACGAGCAGTACTTC

v_gene: TRBV6-6
j_gene: TRBJ2-3
abundance: -
d_gene: -
CDR3aa: CASSYSIYRERDTQYF
CDR3nt: TGTGCCAGCAGTTACTCGATATACCGGGAGAGAGATACGCAGTATTTT

v_gene: TRBV7-9
j_gene: TRBJ1-5
abundance: few
d_gene: -
CDR3aa: CASSLAQDQPQHF
CDR3nt: TGTGCCAGCAGCTTAGCCCAGGATCAGCCCCAGCATTTT

v_gene: TRBV7-2
j_gene: TRBJ2-1
abundance: -
d_gene: TRBD2
CDR3aa: CASSLSAGGWGYEQFF
CDR3nt: TGTGCCAGCAGCTTATCCGCGGGGGGCTGGGGGTATGAGCAGTTCTTC

v_gene: TRBV6-6
j_gene: TRBJ2-1
abundance: -
d_gene: -
CDR3aa: CASSYAGFDEQFF
CDR3nt: TGTGCCAGCAGTTACGCGGGGTTTGATGAGCAGTTCTTC

v_gene: TRBV4-2
j_gene: TRBJ2-1
abundance: -
d_gene: -
CDR3aa: CASSHSYNEQFF
CDR3nt: TGTGCCAGCAGCCACAGCTACAATGAGCAGTTCTTC

v_gene: TRBV30
j_gene: TRBJ1-2
abundance: few
d_gene: -
CDR3aa: CAWSVAGDYYGYTF
CDR3nt: TGTGCCTGGAGTGTAGCAGGGGATTATTATGGCTACACCTTC

v_gene: TRBV6-1
j_gene: TRBJ2-5
abundance: -
d_gene: -
CDR3aa: CASSLTGNQETQYF
CDR3nt: TGTGCCAGCAGCCTTACCGGGAACCAAGAGACCCAGTACTTC

v_gene: TRBV19
j_gene: TRBJ2-1
abundance: -
d_gene: -
CDR3aa: CASSINQGVSYNEQFF
CDR3nt: TGTGCCAGTAGTATTAACCAGGGTGTATCCTACAATGAGCAGTTCTTC